The 8 T cell receptor beta chains below come from one sample, sequenced in a study of blood T cells in healthy people across ages. Combining a sample-barcoded 5' primer with a J-beta primer mix, a second PCR ran for roughly 6 to 12 cycles. TCRdb re-called the 5' RACE reads with MiXCR, one entry per CDR3 protein. The sample carries 750,000 to 1,000,000 distinct CDR3 sequences, 25% to 35% recorded once. Another study also made use of these data, one on T cells of mothers and their children.

The sample comprised blood. These receptors were taken from a woman in her thirties or forties in good health.

The J gene is TRBJ2-7, the V gene TRBV28; the match to TRBD1 covers 9 bases. V was pared by 6 bases and J by 5 bases, with 14 bases of the junction left unmatched. CDR3 size: 16 residues. Germline lookup yields CDR1 MDHEN and CDR2 SYDVKM. CDR3 amino acids: CASSQASGTGIHEQYF. In nucleotides, the CDR3 is TGTGCCAGCAGCCAAGCCTCCGGGACAGGGATCCACGAGCAGTACTTC.

This clonotype was recorded a few times. The chain uses TRBV29-1 and TRBJ1-5; a possible D gene is TRBD1 (6 bases). Trimming cost V 4 bases and J 4 bases, with 11 bases left between them. The CDR3 contains 13 residues. CDR1 and CDR2 (germline): SQVTM, ANQGSEA. The CDR3 protein is CSVAGTPNQPQHF. The CDR3 coding sequence is TGCAGCGTTGCCGGGACACCAAATCAGCCCCAGCATTTT.

As for this clonotype: A much larger clone lies a single base off, so this may be a read error. V is TRBV4-3 and J is TRBJ2-1; 12 bases are shared with TRBD2. TRBJ2-7 explains the end of the DNA better; the J call may be wrong. The CDR3 consists of 16 residues. The germline V gene has CDR1 LGHNA and CDR2 YSLEER. CDR3 sequence reads: CASSPKASSGGEEQYF. The CDR3 DNA reads as TGCGCCAGCAGCCCTAAGGCGTCTAGCGGGGGGGAGGAGCAGTACTTC.

This clonotype was detected only a few times. Compared with germline, one end of the junction differs, possibly owing to a read error. The chain uses TRBV5-1 and TRBJ2-1; 14 bases align to TRBD2. The CDR3 consists of 16 residues. Germline CDR1 is SGHRS and CDR2 is YFSETQ. The CDR3 protein is CTSSLETSGGDNEQFF. The CDR3 DNA reads as TGCACCAGCAGCTTAGAGACTAGCGGGGGGGACAATGAGCAGTTCTTC.

The chain uses TRBV18 and TRBJ2-5; D is undetermined. The CDR3 spans 14 residues. Trimming pared 0 bases from V and 5 bases from J, leaving 10 bases between. Germline assignment: CDR1 KGHSH and CDR2 LQKENI. The CDR3 DNA sequence: TGTGCCAGCTCACCACCGGCCCGGGCGGAGACCCAGTACTTC. It specifies CASSPPARAETQYF.

This clonotype has at least ten counts. V is TRBV7-2 and J is TRBJ2-7; 9 bases agree with TRBD1. The CDR3 extends over 13 amino acids. Unmatched junction bases numbered 6, after V lost 8 bases and J lost 4 bases. In germline, CDR1 is SGHTA, CDR2 FQGNSA. Written as DNA, the CDR3 is TGTGCCAGCTCGGGGGGACAGGGTTACGAGCAGTACTTC. It is translated as CASSGGQGYEQYF.

This clonotype was picked up many times. The chain couples TRBV7-9 to TRBJ2-7; D is perhaps TRBD1 (6 bases). V shed 1 base and J shed 2 bases, with 9 bases lying between them. The germline V gene has CDR1 SEHNR and CDR2 FQNEAQ (reference sequence). The CDR3 runs to 14 residues. The chain's CDR3 is CASSLVGQTYEQYF. For the CDR3, the DNA is TGTGCCAGCAGCTTAGTTGGACAGACCTACGAGCAGTACTTC. The full variable domain, with the rest looked up from reference TRBV7-9 and TRBJ2-7, is DTGVSQNPRHKITKRGQNVTFRCDPISEHNRLYWYRQTLGQGPEFLTYFQNEAQLEKSRLLSDRFSAERPKGSFSTLEIQRTEQGDSAMYLCASSLVGQTYEQYFGPGTRLTVT.

In regard to this clonotype: A read error may explain this, as a much larger clone is one base away. CDR3 in amino acids: CASSFGSGAAKNIQYF. CDR3 sequence (DNA): TGTGCCAGCAGTTTCGGTAGCGGGGCAGCCAAAAACATTCAGTACTTC. The V call is TRBV27, the J call TRBJ2-4; 8 positions match TRBD2. CDR3 size: 16 residues. Germline V gene sequence: CDR1 MNHEY, CDR2 SMNVEV (reference sequence). The junction had 4 bases not matched to a gene; V was cut back by 3 bases and J by 0 bases.